These 30 T cell receptor beta chains came from one sample sequenced in a study of blood T cell repertoires in COVID-19. Sequencing was performed with immunoSEQ multiplex PCR; in TCRdb, only in-frame clones are kept and a portion is missing. The sample shows 100,000 or so clones, around 87% of them seen only once. Material: peripheral blood. These receptor sequences come from a human donor in a cohort sampled during active COVID-19.

The chain joins TRBV18 to TRBJ2-7, with 11 bases aligning to TRBD1. Germline V gene sequence: CDR1 KGHSH, CDR2 LQKENI. This CDR3 spans 15 amino acids. J lost 0 bases, V lost 3 bases, and 1 base had no gene match. The CDR3 coding sequence is TGTGCCAGCTCACCGGGGACAGGGGGCTCCTACGAGCAGTACTTC. Its translation is CASSPGTGGSYEQYF.

The V call is TRBV6-5, the J call TRBJ1-5, with a tentative D call TRBD1 (5 bases). Deletions cut 2 bases from V and 4 bases from J, with 12 bases between. This CDR3 has 15 amino acids. CDR1 is MNHEY and CDR2 is SVGAGI in the germline V gene. This chain's CDR3 is CASSYTRTGNQPQHF. CDR3 DNA sequence: TGTGCCAGCAGTTACACACGAACAGGTAATCAGCCCCAGCATTTT.

This chain connects TRBV19 to TRBJ2-3, with 15 nucleotides matching TRBD2. From germline, CDR1 is LNHDA and CDR2 SQIVND (reference sequence). After removal of 4 bases from V and 4 bases from J, the junction contained 3 bases not matched to a gene. The CDR3 loop spans 16 amino acids. The CDR3 is CASSTGLAGGADTQYF. The CDR3 DNA is TGTGCCAGTAGTACAGGACTAGCGGGAGGGGCAGATACGCAGTATTTT.

V is TRBV6-4 and J is TRBJ2-6; tentative D call: TRBD1 (5 bases). CDR3 length: 15 residues. Germline V gene lookup returns CDR1 MRHNA and CDR2 SNTAGT. V gave up 2 bases and J gave up 4 bases, with 9 bases separating them. Written as DNA, the CDR3 is TGTGCCAGCAGTGACCAGGGTTCGGGGGCCAACGTCCTGACTTTC. Its translation: CASSDQGSGANVLTF.

This sequence joins TRBV16 and TRBJ2-1; D unclear. V was pared by 0 bases and J by 6 bases, with 12 bases between. The V gene's germline CDR1 is KGHSY and CDR2 FQNENV. The CDR3 is 15 amino acids. In DNA form, the CDR3 reads TGTGCCAGCAGCCAATCTTCTGGCCGAGGCAATGAGCAGTTCTTC. Translated, it gives CASSQSSGRGNEQFF. Complete variable domain (other parts from reference TRBV16 and TRBJ2-1): GEEVAQTPKHLVRGEGQKAKLYCAPIKGHSYVFWYQQVLKNEFKFLISFQNENVFDETGMPKERFSAKCLPNSPCSLEIQATKLEDSAVYFCASSQSSGRGNEQFFGPGTRLTVL.

V gene TRBV6-6 combines with J gene TRBJ1-5; D remains ambiguous. CDR1 is MNHNY and CDR2 is SVGAGI in the germline V gene (reference sequence). Between the trimmed V and J ends, which lost 3 bases and 3 bases, there was a span of 9 bases. This CDR3 has 14 amino acids. DNA for the CDR3: TGTGCCAGCAGTTATATGGAGCTCAATCAGCCCCAGCATTTT. Its translation is CASSYMELNQPQHF.

This chain links TRBV5-4 with TRBJ2-1, with TRBD2 as a possible D gene (5 bases). The CDR3 spans 13 residues. The germline gives CDR1 SGHNT, CDR2 YYREEE (reference sequence). V was pared by 3 bases and J by 3 bases, with 7 bases between. The CDR3, as DNA: TGTGCCAGCAGCTCCGACTACTACAATGAGCAGTTCTTC. This sequence encodes CASSSDYYNEQFF.

The rearrangement links TRBV25-1 to TRBJ2-7; 7 nucleotides align to TRBD1. The CDR3 totals 14 residues. Germline lookup yields CDR1 MGHDK and CDR2 SYGVNS. V lost 1 base to trimming and J lost 6 bases; unmatched junction nucleotides: 6. For the CDR3, the DNA is TGTGCCAGCAGTGAATCATGGGGACAGTTCGAGCAGTACTTC. This gives the protein CASSESWGQFEQYF.

The V and J genes are TRBV24-1 and TRBJ1-4; 9 bases align to TRBD1. This CDR3 has 15 residues. V was pared by 4 bases and J by 8 bases, with 7 bases of the junction left unmatched. Germline CDR1 and CDR2: KGHDR and SFDVKD. CDR3 residues: CATSDSGQGREKLFF. The CDR3 nucleotides are TGTGCCACCAGTGACAGTGGACAGGGGCGAGAAAAACTGTTTTTT.

V usage is TRBV7-2 and J usage is TRBJ2-1; 8 bases fit TRBD1. The CDR3 spans 14 residues. Germline lookup yields CDR1 SGHTA and CDR2 FQGNSA. Losses at the gene ends were 4 bases for V and 9 bases for J; bases not matched to a gene: 8. The CDR3 spells CASSSGGQGAEQFF. CDR3 nucleotides: TGTGCCAGCAGCTCCGGCGGGCAGGGGGCTGAGCAGTTCTTC.

The chain uses TRBV10-3 and TRBJ2-3, with 8 bases that match TRBD1. Germline-derived CDR1 and CDR2 are ENHRY and SYGVKD. J was trimmed by 6 bases and V by 6 bases; bases with no gene match: 8. The CDR3 covers 14 residues. The chain's CDR3 is CAIRHDQGADTQYF. CDR3 coding DNA: TGTGCCATCAGGCACGACCAGGGGGCTGATACGCAGTATTTT.

The gene calls are TRBV28 and TRBJ1-1; TRBD1 is a possible D gene (6 bases). Germline-derived CDR1 and CDR2 are MDHEN and SYDVKM. The CDR3 runs 15 residues. Between the trimmed V and J ends, which lost 5 bases and 3 bases, there was a span of 16 bases. This CDR3 is CASSVLQGWDTEAFF. The CDR3 DNA reads TGTGCCAGCAGTGTCCTACAGGGCTGGGACACTGAAGCTTTCTTT.

The rearrangement uses TRBV6-6 and TRBJ1-1; D unresolved. The CDR3 has 14 residues. Trimming left V 3 bases short and J 0 bases short, with 8 bases between. Germline CDR1 and CDR2: MNHNY and SVGAGI (reference sequence). The CDR3 DNA reads as TGTGCCAGCAGTTATGTTAAGCTGAACACTGAAGCTTTCTTT. Translation: CASSYVKLNTEAFF.

The rearrangement joins TRBV3-1 (or the pseudogene TRBV3-2) to TRBJ2-7; 7 bases are a match to TRBD1. V gave up 0 bases and J gave up 1 base; unmatched junction bases: 6. This CDR3 comprises 16 residues. Germline loops: CDR1 LGHDT, CDR2 YNNKEL (reference sequence). The CDR3 DNA follows: TGTGCCAGCAGCCAAGATCGACAGGGATTTTCCTACGAGCAGTACTTC. Translating gives CASSQDRQGFSYEQYF.

This clone came up once. The rearrangement uses TRBV28 and TRBJ2-1, with D tentatively TRBD1 (6 bases). The CDR3 sequence is 13 residues long. V was shortened by 6 bases and J by 5 bases, with 11 bases between the two germline ends. Germline V CDR1 and CDR2: MDHEN, SYDVKM. The CDR3 is CASSEQGNNEQFF. The DNA of the CDR3 is TGTGCCAGCAGCGAACAGGGAAACAATGAGCAGTTCTTC.

The rearrangement uses TRBV11-2 and TRBJ2-3, with D maybe TRBD2 (6 bases). CDR3 length: 14 amino acids. CDR1 is SGHAT and CDR2 is FQNNGV in the germline V gene. V dropped 2 bases and J dropped 4 bases, with 10 bases sitting between them. CDR3 nucleotides: TGTGCCAGCAGCTTAAGGGAGGAGGCAGATACGCAGTATTTT. It is translated as CASSLREEADTQYF.

The gene calls are TRBV28 and TRBJ2-1; 8 nucleotides match TRBD2. The CDR3 spans 18 residues. After removal of 5 bases from V and 1 base from J, the junction contained 13 bases not matched to a gene. Germline V CDR1 and CDR2: MDHEN, SYDVKM. CDR3 in amino acids: CASSPTWSGRRSYNEQFF. The CDR3 coding sequence is TGTGCCAGCAGTCCGACTTGGAGCGGGAGAAGGTCCTACAATGAGCAGTTCTTC.

This clone was seen a single time. V is TRBV3-1 (or the pseudogene TRBV3-2) and J is TRBJ1-2, with D possibly TRBD1 on 6 matching bases. This CDR3 region has 12 residues. V lost 4 bases and J lost 7, with 10 bases in between. Germline V gene lookup returns CDR1 LGHDT and CDR2 YNNKEL (reference sequence). The CDR3: CASSLLDSGYTF. The CDR3 nucleotides are TGTGCCAGCAGCCTCCTGGACAGTGGCTACACCTTC.

The rearrangement uses TRBV5-1 and TRBJ2-2; weak D call: TRBD2 (5 bases). The V end was cut by 6 bases, the J end by 2 bases, with 14 bases between. Per the germline V gene, CDR1 is SGHRS and CDR2 is YFSETQ. The CDR3 has 15 amino acids. In DNA, the CDR3 is TGCGCCAGCATCCCCTTTGGAGGAAACACCGGGGAGCTGTTTTTT. It translates to CASIPFGGNTGELFF.

Written as DNA, the CDR3 is TGCAGCGTTGGCAGGGGGGTTAATCAGCCCCAGCATTTT. Translation gives CSVGRGVNQPQHF. This chain uses TRBV29-1 with TRBJ1-5; 7 nucleotides align to TRBD1. Germline V gene data show CDR1 as SQVTM and CDR2 as ANQGSEA. There are 13 residues in the CDR3. With 4 bases clipped from V and 4 bases from J, the junction kept 4 bases outside the gene matches.

V and J are TRBV2 and TRBJ2-2, with 8 positions matching TRBD1. The V segment lost 7 bases and the J segment 6 bases; nucleotides outside the gene matches: 4. CDR1 is SNHLY and CDR2 is FYNNEI in the germline V gene. The CDR3 is 13 residues long. CDR3 DNA: TGTGCCAGCACTACAGGGGGTTCCGGGGAGCTGTTTTTT. Amino acids: CASTTGGSGELFF.

The gene calls are TRBV5-4 and TRBJ1-4, with unresolved D. With 5 bases removed from V and 0 bases from J, the gap between germline ends came to 11 bases. The CDR3 length is 15 residues. CDR1 SGHNT and CDR2 YYREEE come from the germline V gene (reference sequence). CDR3 sequence reads: CASRPGSATNEKLFF. The CDR3 DNA is TGTGCCAGCAGGCCCGGGAGCGCAACTAATGAAAAACTGTTTTTT.

The chain combines TRBV6-4 with TRBJ2-1, with TRBD2 matching over 7 bases. In germline, CDR1 is MRHNA, CDR2 SNTAGT. CDR3 length equals 13 residues. V lost 3 bases to trimming and J lost 12 bases; unmatched junction nucleotides: 8. DNA of the CDR3: TGTGCCAGCAGTGAGTTAGCGGGCGGAGCGCAGTTCTTC. Protein sequence: CASSELAGGAQFF.

V gene TRBV7-8 combines with J gene TRBJ1-6; D gene unclear. Germline V lookup: CDR1 SGHVS, CDR2 FQNEAQ. Trimming left V 5 bases short and J 5 bases short, with 10 bases between. CDR3 length: 14 amino acids. In DNA form, the CDR3 reads TGTGCCAGCAGCCTCTATCGCGATAATTCACCCCTCCACTTT. Translation: CASSLYRDNSPLHF.

The chain recombines TRBV6-1 with TRBJ1-2; 11 nucleotides line up with TRBD1. There are 16 residues in the CDR3. From germline, CDR1 is MNHNS and CDR2 SASEGT. The V gene end was trimmed by 5 bases and the J gene end by 6 bases; junction bases not matched to a gene: 11. Here the CDR3 DNA reads TGTGCCAGCAGTAAAGGGAGGGACAGGGGGATTGATGGCTACACCTTC. Translation gives CASSKGRDRGIDGYTF.

V is TRBV28 and J is TRBJ2-7; maybe TRBD1 (6 bases). Trimming took 5 bases from V and 0 from J, leaving 11 bases between them. This CDR3 region has 14 residues. The V gene's germline CDR1 is MDHEN and CDR2 SYDVKM. The CDR3 DNA sequence: TGTGCCAGCAGTAGGACAGCCGTCTCCTACGAGCAGTACTTC. It encodes CASSRTAVSYEQYF.

This clone was seen a single time. This chain connects TRBV3-1 (or the pseudogene TRBV3-2) to TRBJ2-2, with D tentatively TRBD2 (6 bases). Deletions cut 2 bases from V and 0 bases from J, with 19 bases between. This CDR3 comprises 19 residues. Germline CDR1 LGHDT, CDR2 YNNKEL (reference sequence). DNA for the CDR3: TGTGCCAGCAGCCAATCCTTTCGTAGCGGAATCGCGAACACCGGGGAGCTGTTTTTT. This codes for CASSQSFRSGIANTGELFF.

The chain recombines TRBV3-1 (or the pseudogene TRBV3-2) with TRBJ1-1; D is perhaps TRBD1 (6 bases). CDR1 LGHDT and CDR2 YNNKEL come from the germline V gene (reference sequence). The CDR3 runs to 12 residues. V shed 4 bases and J shed 11 bases, with 14 bases lying between them. The CDR3 here is CASSPLQGPAFF. The CDR3 DNA reads as TGTGCCAGCAGCCCATTACAGGGTCCGGCTTTCTTT.

The V call is TRBV4-1, the J call TRBJ2-7; 7 nucleotides agree with TRBD1. This CDR3 region has 16 residues. V shed 4 bases and J 2 bases; nucleotides not matched to a gene: 11. Germline V gives CDR1 MGHRA, CDR2 YSYEKL. CDR3 sequence: CASSRETGQSAYEQYF. Written as DNA, the CDR3 is TGCGCCAGCAGCCGGGAGACGGGACAGAGTGCCTACGAGCAGTACTTC.

This chain connects TRBV28 to TRBJ1-2; TRBD1 matches 8 bases. Germline V CDR1 and CDR2: MDHEN, SYDVKM. The CDR3 spans 14 residues. J gave up 5 bases and V 6 bases, and 8 bases lay outside the gene matches. The CDR3 loop is CASRPAGTGYGYTF. CDR3 nucleotides: TGTGCCAGCAGACCCGCCGGGACAGGATATGGCTACACCTTC.